This T cell receptor beta chain comes out of a study of T-cell reconstitution after alpha-beta-depleted transplantation in children. General observations from the study: Several hundred expanded graft clones reportedly were the source of alpha-beta T cells about two months after transplant.

The library targeted TCRbeta and was prepared with unique molecular identifiers. Each CDR3 protein is one row after TCRdb ran MiXCR on the PCR reads. The table lists approximately 50,000 distinct CDR3 sequences, roughly 52% of them singletons, with around two fifths in the top ten. CDR1 and CDR2 from the germline V gene are SGHNT and YYREEE (reference sequence). This CDR3 has 14 amino acids. V shed 4 bases and J shed 5 bases, with 15 bases lying between them. Concerning this clonotype: Its antigen is as yet unknown.

The sequence derives from a boy less than two years old with SCID, due to receive a stem cell transplant. The sample was peripheral blood, taken before TCRalphabeta/CD19-depleted stem cell transplant. V is TRBV5-4 and J is TRBJ2-5; possibly TRBD2 for D (6 bases). CDR3: CASSPEGPRETQYF. CDR3 in DNA: TGTGCCAGCAGCCCGGAGGGACCCCGGGAGACCCAGTACTTC.